Shown below are 27 T cell receptor beta chains from a single sample sequenced in a study of T cells after yellow fever vaccination. TCRdb re-derived calls from the 5' RACE reads in MiXCR, one entry per CDR3 protein. The data show 200,000 to 300,000 distinct CDR3 sequences, around 3.5% seen once. The material sequenced was PBMCs, taken 15 days after the yellow fever booster vaccination. These receptors were obtained from a man between 18 and 29 years old who received the YFV17D yellow fever vaccine.

This clonotype was counted a few times. The chain has TRBV7-9 and TRBJ2-6, with 9 bases lining up with TRBD1. The germline gives CDR1 SEHNR, CDR2 FQNEAQ (reference sequence). The trim removed 11 bases at V and 4 bases at J, leaving 15 bases unmatched. There are 17 residues in the CDR3. CDR3 nucleotide sequence: TGTGCCCTGAAGGGGACAGGGCGTATTTCGGGGGCCAACGTCCTGACTTTC. This codes for CALKGTGRISGANVLTF.

This clonotype was observed many times. The J gene is TRBJ1-2, the V gene TRBV7-9, with unresolved D. Germline V gene sequence: CDR1 SEHNR, CDR2 FQNEAQ (reference sequence). The germline V and J ends were trimmed by 8 bases and 7 bases, with 14 bases remaining between them. This CDR3 spans 12 amino acids. For the CDR3, the DNA is TGTGCCAGCCAAACGGATTCTGGTGGCTACACCTTC. Amino acid sequence: CASQTDSGGYTF.

This clonotype was seen at least ten times. The chain recombines TRBV12-5 with TRBJ1-1; D gene ambiguous. Trimming left V 8 bases short and J 0 bases short, with 10 bases between. The germline gives CDR1 LGHNT, CDR2 FRNRAP. The CDR3 is 13 residues long. The CDR3 region is CASQTGMNTEAFF. CDR3 coding DNA: TGTGCTAGTCAAACTGGGATGAACACTGAAGCTTTCTTT.

This clonotype has just a few counts. A single base separates this from a much larger clone, so it may be a read error. The chain recombines TRBV18 with TRBJ2-1; no reliable D call. The J call is doubtful: the DNA matches TRBJ2-7 better. The CDR3 has 12 residues. Germline V gene data show CDR1 as KGHSH and CDR2 as LQKENI. The CDR3 bases are TGTGCCAGCTCACCACCCAGCCATGAGCAGTACTTC. This encodes CASSPPSHEQYF.

This clonotype was counted many times. The CDR3 loop is CASSRDPTNTGELFF. For the CDR3, the DNA is TGTGCCAGCAGCAGGGACCCCACGAACACCGGGGAGCTGTTTTTT. The chain combines TRBV7-2 with TRBJ2-2; possibly TRBD1 or TRBD2 for D (5 bases each). From germline, CDR1 is SGHTA and CDR2 FQGNSA. With 5 bases removed from V and 0 bases from J, the gap between germline ends came to 10 bases. The CDR3 is 15 amino acids. The full variable domain, rest sourced from reference TRBV7-2 and TRBJ2-2, is GAGVSQSPSNKVTEKGKDVELRCDPISGHTALYWYRQSLGQGLEFLIYFQGNSAPDKSGLPSDRFSAERTGGSVSTLTIQRTQQEDSAVYLCASSRDPTNTGELFFGEGSRLTVL.

Ten or more counts support this clonotype. The chain is built from TRBV6-5 and TRBJ1-6; D call uncertain. Germline-derived CDR1 and CDR2 are MNHEY and SVGAGI. This CDR3 is built from 22 residues. Trimming took off 0 bases at V and 3 bases at J, with 27 bases between the two ends. The CDR3 sequence is CASSYSSPQVRPESIYNSPLHF. In DNA, the CDR3 is TGTGCCAGCAGTTACTCGTCCCCCCAAGTCCGTCCCGAATCCATCTATAATTCACCCCTCCACTTT.

This clonotype was observed at least ten times. V and J are TRBV5-1 and TRBJ1-4; TRBD1 matches 8 bases. The CDR3 extends over 14 amino acids. Germline V gene sequence: CDR1 SGHRS, CDR2 YFSETQ. With 6 bases clipped from V and 2 bases from J, the junction kept 3 bases outside the gene matches. DNA of the CDR3: TGCGCCAGCAACGCAGGGGGCACTAATGAAAAACTGTTTTTT. Translation: CASNAGGTNEKLFF.

The table lists this clonotype with many counts. The rearrangement links TRBV20-1 to TRBJ2-7, with TRBD1 matching over 9 bases. Trimming at V came to 1 base and at J to 4 bases, leaving 11 bases not matched to a gene. The germline V gene encodes CDR1 DFQATT and CDR2 SNEGSKA (reference sequence). CDR3 length: 16 residues. The CDR3 DNA reads TGCAGTGCTAGAGGCGGGACAGGGTTCCCGACATACGAGCAGTACGTC. This sequence encodes CSARGGTGFPTYEQYV.

This clonotype was observed many times. The V and J genes are TRBV19 and TRBJ1-1; D is unresolved. The CDR3 extends over 15 amino acids. V lost 5 bases and J 0 bases, leaving 13 bases between the germline ends. Germline CDR1 LNHDA, CDR2 SQIVND (reference sequence). CDR3 DNA: TGTGCCAGTAGTCTGGGTGGGTGGATGAACACTGAAGCTTTCTTT. This translates into CASSLGGWMNTEAFF.

This clonotype was recorded at least ten times. The rearrangement joins TRBV20-1 to TRBJ2-1, with 7 bases aligning to TRBD1. V lost 3 bases to trimming and J lost 5 bases; unmatched junction nucleotides: 1. The CDR3 is 12 residues long. Germline lookup yields CDR1 DFQATT and CDR2 SNEGSKA (reference sequence). Written as DNA, the CDR3 is TGCAGTGCTAGCCAGGGGGACAATGAGCAGTTCTTC. Its translation is CSASQGDNEQFF.

This clonotype was seen a few times. CDR3: CASSLRSWTSTDTQYF. CDR3 in DNA: TGTGCCAGCAGCTTGAGGTCCTGGACTAGCACAGATACGCAGTATTTT. The V and J genes are TRBV7-6 and TRBJ2-3, with a possible D match to TRBD2 (5 bases). Germline V CDR1 and CDR2: SGHVS, FNYEAQ. V dropped 3 bases and J dropped 0 bases, with 13 bases sitting between them. This CDR3 is built from 16 residues.

Many counts were recorded for this clonotype. This rearrangement joins TRBV6-2 or TRBV6-3 to TRBJ2-1; D call uncertain. Germline V lookup: CDR1 MNHEY, CDR2 SVGEGT. This CDR3 region has 12 residues. The ends were cut back, 6 bases at V and 10 bases at J, with 13 bases in the middle. The CDR3 coding sequence is TGTGCCAGCAGCCCCGCCCTCAGGGAGCAGTTCTTC. Translation gives CASSPALREQFF.

About this clonotype itself: A read error is possible here, since a much larger clone lies one base away. The chain is built from TRBV11-2 and TRBJ2-7, with TRBD1 matching over 9 bases. CDR3 length: 14 residues. The V gene's germline CDR1 is SGHAT and CDR2 FQNNGV. V shed 6 bases, J shed 6 bases, and the junction held 9 bases outside the gene matches. The CDR3 region is CASSSPRQGVEQYF. The CDR3 bases are TGTGCCAGCAGTTCTCCCCGACAGGGGGTCGAGCAGTACTTC.

This clonotype was observed many times. This rearrangement joins TRBV7-6 to TRBJ2-2; 7 bases align to TRBD1. Germline CDR1 SGHVS, CDR2 FNYEAQ. V lost 5 bases to trimming and J lost 3 bases; unmatched junction nucleotides: 6. There are 15 residues in the CDR3. CDR3 region: CASSPRQGYTGELFF. CDR3 in DNA: TGTGCCAGCAGCCCCCGACAGGGATACACCGGGGAGCTGTTTTTT.

This clonotype has a count of ten or more. DNA of the CDR3: TGCGCCAGCAGCTTGGGGGGACAGATAAATTCACCCCTCCACTTT. It specifies CASSLGGQINSPLHF. This chain uses TRBV5-1 with TRBJ1-6, with 7 bases that match TRBD1. The ends lost 0 bases at V and 7 bases at J; junction bases unmatched: 4. CDR1 and CDR2 from the germline V gene are SGHRS and YFSETQ. The CDR3 totals 15 residues.

This clonotype was seen at least ten times. J is TRBJ1-1 and V is TRBV20-1, with a weak D call TRBD1 (5 bases). This CDR3 is built from 12 residues. V shed 0 bases and J shed 11 bases, with 13 bases lying between them. The germline CDR1 and CDR2 sequences are DFQATT and SNEGSKA (reference sequence). Here the CDR3 DNA reads TGCAGTGCTAGAGAAGTTGGGGGAGGCGCTTTCTTT. Amino acids: CSAREVGGGAFF.

This clonotype has ten or more counts. This chain links TRBV20-1 with TRBJ1-1; no reliable D call. Per germline, CDR1 DFQATT and CDR2 SNEGSKA (reference sequence). With 2 bases removed from V and 0 bases from J, the gap between germline ends came to 13 bases. The CDR3 consists of 15 residues. As DNA, the CDR3 is TGCAGTGCTAGAATGACAACCCGAATGAACACTGAAGCTTTCTTT. Translated, it gives CSARMTTRMNTEAFF.

This clonotype was seen ten or more times. The chain uses TRBV7-2 and TRBJ1-3; no clear D gene. The CDR3 has 13 amino acids. Germline lookup yields CDR1 SGHTA and CDR2 FQGNSA. V was clipped by 4 bases and J by 4 bases, with 8 bases between them. In DNA form, the CDR3 reads TGTGCCAGCAGCTCCAGTTACGGAAACACCATATATTTT. Its translation: CASSSSYGNTIYF.

This clonotype occurred many times. The chain is built from TRBV5-5 and TRBJ1-6; a weak D match, TRBD1 (5 bases). This CDR3 comprises 14 residues. The germline V gene encodes CDR1 SGHKS and CDR2 YYEKEE (reference sequence). The V end lost 3 bases, the J end lost 9 bases, and 13 bases lay between the germline ends. The CDR3 sequence is CASSSQGSGSPLHF. CDR3 coding DNA: TGTGCCAGCAGCTCGCAGGGATCGGGTTCACCCCTCCACTTT.

This clonotype was counted a few times. The chain links TRBV5-6 to TRBJ2-4; D is possibly TRBD1 or TRBD2 (5 bases each). This CDR3 has 14 amino acids. Trimming cost V 2 bases and J 7 bases, with 13 bases left between them. Per germline, CDR1 SGHDT and CDR2 YYEEEE. The DNA of the CDR3 is TGTGCCAGCAGCTTTGGGGCAGGGACGAACATTCAGTACTTC. Residues: CASSFGAGTNIQYF.

At least ten counts were recorded for this clonotype. The chain links TRBV5-1 to TRBJ2-3; 9 bases map to TRBD1. CDR3 size: 14 residues. From germline, CDR1 is SGHRS and CDR2 YFSETQ. J gave up 4 bases and V 5 bases, and 5 bases lay outside the gene matches. CDR3 coding DNA: TGCGCCAGCAGATCCGACAGGGGGGCAGATACGCAGTATTTT. Protein: CASRSDRGADTQYF.

This clonotype was seen a few times. The chain couples TRBV4-1 to TRBJ1-1; TRBD1 is a possible D gene (5 bases). V was trimmed by 0 bases and J by 0 bases, leaving 14 bases between them. Germline CDR1 MGHRA, CDR2 YSYEKL. The length of the CDR3 is 17 residues. The CDR3 loop reads CASSQESGGGMNTEAFF. The CDR3 DNA follows: TGCGCCAGCAGCCAAGAGAGTGGGGGTGGCATGAACACTGAAGCTTTCTTT.

This clonotype has at least ten counts. The chain is built from TRBV7-9 and TRBJ1-2; no definite D call. V was pared by 4 bases and J by 8 bases, with 8 bases between. The CDR3 runs 11 residues. CDR1 is SEHNR, CDR2 FQNEAQ, per germline (reference sequence). CDR3 coding DNA: TGTGCCAGCAGCTCTAATTGGGGCTACACCTTC. Its translation is CASSSNWGYTF.

This clonotype has a count of ten or more. The chain combines TRBV20-1 with TRBJ2-7; D gene uncertain. This CDR3 spans 14 amino acids. CDR1 DFQATT and CDR2 SNEGSKA come from the germline V gene (reference sequence). The germline V and J ends were trimmed by 1 base and 0 bases, with 10 bases remaining between them. CDR3 DNA sequence: TGCAGTGCTAGAGTGGGCGGCAGCTCCTACGAGCAGTACTTC. Translation gives CSARVGGSSYEQYF.

This clonotype was counted ten times or more. The V gene is TRBV12-3 or TRBV12-4, the J gene TRBJ2-7; 10 bases map to TRBD1. V shed 2 bases, J shed 2 bases, and the junction held 6 bases outside the gene matches. The CDR3 length is 16 residues. The CDR3 sequence: CASSLMRDRGPYEQYF. CDR3 in DNA: TGTGCCAGCAGTTTAATGCGGGACAGGGGCCCCTACGAGCAGTACTTC.

This clonotype was counted many times. The chain recombines TRBV15 with TRBJ2-3, with no clear D. This CDR3 spans 16 amino acids. Between the trimmed V and J ends, which lost 1 base and 1 base, there was a span of 12 bases. Germline lookup yields CDR1 LNHNV and CDR2 YYDKDF (reference sequence). CDR3 sequence reads: CATSRVLARRTDTQYF. CDR3 coding DNA: TGTGCCACCAGCAGAGTTCTCGCCAGACGCACAGATACGCAGTATTTT.

This clonotype appeared many times. The V call is TRBV5-6, the J call TRBJ2-7, with D hard to call. Trimming removed 2 bases from V and 6 bases from J, with 9 bases in between. The germline V gene has CDR1 SGHDT and CDR2 YYEEEE. The CDR3 runs 12 residues. The CDR3 sequence: CASSLYRGEQYV. In nucleotides, the CDR3 is TGTGCCAGCAGCTTATACCGCGGCGAGCAGTACGTC.